This entry describes one TCR beta chain. This CDR3 has 15 residues. The junction had 9 bases not matched to a gene; V was cut back by 5 bases and J by 4 bases. CDR1 and CDR2 (germline): MNHEY, SVGAGI. The sample is drawn from a study of blood T cell repertoires in COVID-19. About the research overall: Specimens from acute and convalescent COVID-19 originated in the United States, Italy and Spain. From T cells, B-cell-depleted T cells, or PBMCs came the material, which was cDNA or gDNA.

Original data processing: Amplified reference gene primers provided the basis for estimating nucleated cell counts. The table came from immunoSEQ multiplex PCR; TCRdb's copy has only in-frame clones and leaves some out. D and trimming come from the DNA, and the V and J calls and clone size come from that table. The repertoire holds approximately 180,000 clones, with approximately 85% as singletons. The receptor's source is an elderly woman with acute or convalescent COVID-19. V and J are TRBV6-5 and TRBJ2-5; 8 bases match TRBD2. Sequenced sample: peripheral blood. The CDR3 is CASSPPGREGETQYF. CDR3 coding DNA: TGTGCCAGCAGTCCTCCGGGCCGGGAGGGAGAGACCCAGTACTTC.